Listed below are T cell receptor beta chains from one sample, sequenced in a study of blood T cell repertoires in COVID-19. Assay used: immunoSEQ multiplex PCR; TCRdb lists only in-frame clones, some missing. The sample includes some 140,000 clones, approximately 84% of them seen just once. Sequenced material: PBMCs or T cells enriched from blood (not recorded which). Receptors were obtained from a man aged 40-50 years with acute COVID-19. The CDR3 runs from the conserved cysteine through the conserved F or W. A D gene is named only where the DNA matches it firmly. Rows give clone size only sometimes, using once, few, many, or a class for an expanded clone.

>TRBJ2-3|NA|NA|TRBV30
TGTGCCTGGAGCGAAAATAGACAGTCCTGGGGCACAGATACGCAGTATTTT
CAWSENRQSWGTDTQYF
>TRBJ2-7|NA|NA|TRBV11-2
TGTGCCAGCAGCTTAGGAAGGGGTCCCGGTCCCTACGAGCAGTACTTC
CASSLGRGPGPYEQYF
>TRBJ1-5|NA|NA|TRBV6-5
TGTGCCTCAGGATTCAATCAGCCCCAGCATTTT
CASGFNQPQHF
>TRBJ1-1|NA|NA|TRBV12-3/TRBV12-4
TGTGCCAGCCTTGGGGAGCACACTGAAGCTTTCTTT
CASLGEHTEAFF
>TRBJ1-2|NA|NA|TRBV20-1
TGCAGTGCTAGATCTGGGGGGGTCTACACCTTC
CSARSGGVYTF
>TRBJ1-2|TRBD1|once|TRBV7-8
TGTGCCAGCAGCGCAGACAGGGGGCTTATGGGCTATGGCTACACCTTC
CASSADRGLMGYGYTF
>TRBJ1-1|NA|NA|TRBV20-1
TGCAGTGCTAGTTCGCCCGCCCACAGAGCAGAAGCTTTCTTT
CSASSPAHRAEAFF
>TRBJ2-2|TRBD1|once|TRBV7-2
TGTGCCAGCAGCCGGACAGGGGCCGGGGAGCTGTTTTTT
CASSRTGAGELFF
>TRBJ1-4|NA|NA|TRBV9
TGTGCCAGCAGCTCAACCCGGGAGGGGCCCAATGAAAAACTGTTTTTT
CASSSTREGPNEKLFF
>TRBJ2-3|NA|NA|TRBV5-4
TGTGCCAGCAGCTTGGAATTAGGGGTGGGGGATACGCAGTATTTT
CASSLELGVGDTQYF